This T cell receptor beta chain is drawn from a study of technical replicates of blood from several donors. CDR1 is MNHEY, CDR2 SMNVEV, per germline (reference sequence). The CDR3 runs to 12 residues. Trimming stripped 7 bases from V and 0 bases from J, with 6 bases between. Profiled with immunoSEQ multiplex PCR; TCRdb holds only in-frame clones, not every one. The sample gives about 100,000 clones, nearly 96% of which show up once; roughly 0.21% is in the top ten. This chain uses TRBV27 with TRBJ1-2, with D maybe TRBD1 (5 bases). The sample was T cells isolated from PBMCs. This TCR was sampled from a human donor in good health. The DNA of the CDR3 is TGTGCCAGCAAAGGGGCTAACTATGGCTACACCTTC. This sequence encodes CASKGANYGYTF.